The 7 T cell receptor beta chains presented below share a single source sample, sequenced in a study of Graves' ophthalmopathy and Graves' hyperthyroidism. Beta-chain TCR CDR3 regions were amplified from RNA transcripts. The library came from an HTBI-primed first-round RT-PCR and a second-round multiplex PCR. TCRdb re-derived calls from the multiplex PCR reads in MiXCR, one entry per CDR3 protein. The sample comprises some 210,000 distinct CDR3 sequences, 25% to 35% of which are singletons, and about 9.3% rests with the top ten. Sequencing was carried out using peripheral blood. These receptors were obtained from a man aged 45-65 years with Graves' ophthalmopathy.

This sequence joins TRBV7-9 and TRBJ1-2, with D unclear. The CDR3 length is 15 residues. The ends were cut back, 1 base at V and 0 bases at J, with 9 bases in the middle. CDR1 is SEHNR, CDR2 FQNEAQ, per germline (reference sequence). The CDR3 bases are TGTGCCAGCAGCTTAGAGGCCGACCCTAACTATGGCTACACCTTC. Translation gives CASSLEADPNYGYTF.

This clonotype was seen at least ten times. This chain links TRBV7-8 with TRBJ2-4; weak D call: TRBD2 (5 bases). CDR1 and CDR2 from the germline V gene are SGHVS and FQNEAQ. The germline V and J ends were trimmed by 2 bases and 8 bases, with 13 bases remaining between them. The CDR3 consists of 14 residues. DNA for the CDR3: TGTGCCAGCAGCTTACGGACCGGAGGAGACATTCAGTACTTC. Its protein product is CASSLRTGGDIQYF. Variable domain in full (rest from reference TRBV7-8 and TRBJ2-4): GAGVSQSPRYKVAKRGQDVALRCDPISGHVSLFWYQQALGQGPEFLTYFQNEAQLDKSGLPSDRFFAERPEGSVSTLKIQRTQQEDSAVYLCASSLRTGGDIQYFGAGTRLSVL.

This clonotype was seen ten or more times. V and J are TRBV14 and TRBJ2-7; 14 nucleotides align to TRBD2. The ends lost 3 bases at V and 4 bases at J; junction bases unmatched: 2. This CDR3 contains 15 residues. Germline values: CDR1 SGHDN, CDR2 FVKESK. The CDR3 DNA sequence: TGTGCCAGCAGCCACCGACTAGCGGGAGGGTACGAGCAGTACTTC. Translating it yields CASSHRLAGGYEQYF.

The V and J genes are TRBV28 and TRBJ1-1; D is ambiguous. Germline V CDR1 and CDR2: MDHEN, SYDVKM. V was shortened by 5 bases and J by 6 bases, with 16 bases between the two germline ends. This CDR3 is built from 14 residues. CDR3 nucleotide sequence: TGTGCCAGCAGTCTTCCAAGTATGAGGGCTGAAGCTTTCTTT. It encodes CASSLPSMRAEAFF.

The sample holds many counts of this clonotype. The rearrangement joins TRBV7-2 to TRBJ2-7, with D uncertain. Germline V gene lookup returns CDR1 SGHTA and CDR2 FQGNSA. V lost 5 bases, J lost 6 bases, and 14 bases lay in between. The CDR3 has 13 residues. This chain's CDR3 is CASSISSVAEQYF. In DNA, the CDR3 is TGTGCCAGCAGCATCTCCTCCGTCGCCGAGCAGTACTTC.

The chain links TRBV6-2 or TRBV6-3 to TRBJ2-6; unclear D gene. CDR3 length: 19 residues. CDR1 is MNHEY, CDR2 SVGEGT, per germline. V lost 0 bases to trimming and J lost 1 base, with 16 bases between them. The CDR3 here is CASSYSPVPHPSGANVLTF. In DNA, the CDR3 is TGTGCCAGCAGTTACTCCCCGGTACCACATCCTTCTGGGGCCAACGTCCTGACTTTC.

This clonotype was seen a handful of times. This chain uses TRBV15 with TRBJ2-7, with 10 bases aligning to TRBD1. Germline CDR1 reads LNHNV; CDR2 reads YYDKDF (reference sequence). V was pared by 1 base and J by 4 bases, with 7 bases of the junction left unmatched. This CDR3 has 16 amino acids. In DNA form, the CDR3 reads TGTGCCACCAGCAGAGTCGGGACAGGGGCTCCATACGAGCAGTACTTC. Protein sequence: CATSRVGTGAPYEQYF.